Given below is one TCR beta chain in context. The sample originates from a study of OX40 agonist ivuxolimab in advanced cancers. Study-wide background: Intravenous ivuxolimab at 0.01 to 10 mg/kg was given to patients every 2 weeks.

CDR1 is SGHRS and CDR2 is YFSETQ in the germline V gene. CDR3 size: 15 residues. After removal of 1 base from V and 0 bases from J, the junction contained 4 bases not matched to a gene. The method was immunoSEQ multiplex PCR; TCRdb's version includes in-frame clones alone and lacks a portion of them. Found here are more than 75,000 clones, more than 70% of them singletons; the top ten hold roughly 0.22%. This chain connects TRBV5-1 to TRBJ2-7; TRBD1 agrees at 7 bases. The sequencing here drew on CD4+ or CD8+ T cells sorted from blood, taken in a trial of the OX40 agonist ivuxolimab. The receptor's source is an adult with an advanced solid tumor such as melanoma, head and neck, liver or kidney cancer. CDR3 in DNA: TGCGCCAGCAGCTTGTTCGGGACAGACTCCTACGAGCAGTACTTC. Amino acid sequence: CASSLFGTDSYEQYF.